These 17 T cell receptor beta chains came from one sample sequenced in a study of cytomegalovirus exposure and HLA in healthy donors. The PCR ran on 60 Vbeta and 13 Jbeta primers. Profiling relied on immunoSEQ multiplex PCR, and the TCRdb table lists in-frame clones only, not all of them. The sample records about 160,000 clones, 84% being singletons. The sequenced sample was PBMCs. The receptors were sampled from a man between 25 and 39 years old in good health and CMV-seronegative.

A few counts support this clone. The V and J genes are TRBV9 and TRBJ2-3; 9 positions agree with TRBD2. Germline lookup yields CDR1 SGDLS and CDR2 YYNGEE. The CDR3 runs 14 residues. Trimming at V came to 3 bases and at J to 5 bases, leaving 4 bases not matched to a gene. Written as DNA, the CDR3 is TGTGCCAGCAGCGCTAGCGGGAAGCAAGATACGCAGTATTTT. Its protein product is CASSASGKQDTQYF.

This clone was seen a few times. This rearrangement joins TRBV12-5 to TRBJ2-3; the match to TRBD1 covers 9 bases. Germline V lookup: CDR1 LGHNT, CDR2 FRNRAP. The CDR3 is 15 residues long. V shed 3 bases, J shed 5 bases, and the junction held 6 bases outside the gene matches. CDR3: CASGFGTGRVDTQYF. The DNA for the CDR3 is TGTGCTAGTGGTTTTGGGACAGGGAGAGTAGATACGCAGTATTTT.

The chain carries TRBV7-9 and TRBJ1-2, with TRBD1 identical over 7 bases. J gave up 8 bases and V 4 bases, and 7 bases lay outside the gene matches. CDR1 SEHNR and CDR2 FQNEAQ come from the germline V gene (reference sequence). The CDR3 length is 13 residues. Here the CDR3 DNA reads TGTGCCAGCAGCTCACAGGGGATTGGCGGCTACACCTTC. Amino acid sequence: CASSSQGIGGYTF.

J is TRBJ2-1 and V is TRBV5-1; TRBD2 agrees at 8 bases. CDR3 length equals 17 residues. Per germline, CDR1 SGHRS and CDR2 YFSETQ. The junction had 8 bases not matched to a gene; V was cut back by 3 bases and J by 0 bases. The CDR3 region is CASSSVPSGSSYNEQFF. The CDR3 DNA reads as TGCGCCAGCAGCTCCGTCCCCAGCGGGAGCTCCTACAATGAGCAGTTCTTC.

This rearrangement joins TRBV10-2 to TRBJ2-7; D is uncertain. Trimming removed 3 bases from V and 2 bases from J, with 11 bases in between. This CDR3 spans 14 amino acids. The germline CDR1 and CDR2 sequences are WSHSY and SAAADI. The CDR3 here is CASSDWPPPYEQYF. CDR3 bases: TGCGCCAGCAGTGACTGGCCCCCGCCCTACGAGCAGTACTTC.

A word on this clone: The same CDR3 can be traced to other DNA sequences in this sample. The DNA of the CDR3 is TGCGCCAGCAGCTTGGGGGGACTAGCGGTATACGAGCAGTACTTC. Its protein is CASSLGGLAVYEQYF. This chain connects TRBV5-1 to TRBJ2-7, with TRBD2 matching 11 bases. CDR1 is SGHRS and CDR2 is YFSETQ in the germline V gene. The trim removed 0 bases at V and 4 bases at J, leaving 3 bases unmatched. This CDR3 region has 15 residues.

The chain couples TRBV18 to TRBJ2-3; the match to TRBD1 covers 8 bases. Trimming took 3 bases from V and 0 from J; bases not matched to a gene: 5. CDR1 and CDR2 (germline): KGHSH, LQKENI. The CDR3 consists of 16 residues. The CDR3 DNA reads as TGTGCCAGCTCACCGATAACAGGGGGGAGCACAGATACGCAGTATTTT. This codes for CASSPITGGSTDTQYF.

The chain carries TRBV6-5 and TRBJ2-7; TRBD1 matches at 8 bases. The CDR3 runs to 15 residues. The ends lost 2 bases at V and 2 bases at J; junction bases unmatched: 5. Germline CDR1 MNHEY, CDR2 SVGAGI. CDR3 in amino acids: CASSYRTGFTYEQYF. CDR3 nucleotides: TGTGCCAGCAGTTACCGGACAGGGTTCACCTACGAGCAGTACTTC.

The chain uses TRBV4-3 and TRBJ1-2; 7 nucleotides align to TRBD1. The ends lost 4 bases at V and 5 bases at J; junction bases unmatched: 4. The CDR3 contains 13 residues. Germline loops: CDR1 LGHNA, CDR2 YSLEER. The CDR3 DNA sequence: TGCGCCAGCAGCCCGACAGGGAAGTATGGCTACACCTTC. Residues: CASSPTGKYGYTF.

The chain's CDR3 is CASSLEELFFSESEQFF. The CDR3 nucleotides are TGCGCCAGCAGCTTGGAGGAATTGTTTTTTTCGGAGTCTGAGCAGTTCTTC. The rearrangement joins TRBV5-1 to TRBJ2-1; D gene unclear. V lost 0 bases, J lost 9 bases, and 22 bases lay in between. This CDR3 region has 17 residues. Germline values: CDR1 SGHRS, CDR2 YFSETQ.

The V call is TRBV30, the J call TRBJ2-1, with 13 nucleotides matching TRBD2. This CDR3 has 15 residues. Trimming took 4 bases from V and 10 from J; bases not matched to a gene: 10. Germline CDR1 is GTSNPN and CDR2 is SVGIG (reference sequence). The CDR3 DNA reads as TGTGCCTGGACGTTACTAGCGGGGGGGGTAGGAGAGCAGTTCTTC. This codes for CAWTLLAGGVGEQFF.

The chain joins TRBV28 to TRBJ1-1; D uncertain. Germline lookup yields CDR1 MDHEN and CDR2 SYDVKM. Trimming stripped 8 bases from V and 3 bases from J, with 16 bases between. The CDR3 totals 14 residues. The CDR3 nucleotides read TGTGCCAGCCATGAAAGGAGCCCTCACACTGAAGCTTTCTTT. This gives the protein CASHERSPHTEAFF.

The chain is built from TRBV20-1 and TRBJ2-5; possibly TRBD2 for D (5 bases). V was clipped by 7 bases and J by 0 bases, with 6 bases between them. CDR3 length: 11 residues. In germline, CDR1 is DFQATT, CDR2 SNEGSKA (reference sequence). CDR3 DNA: TGCAGTGTAGCGAACCAAGAGACCCAGTACTTC. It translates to CSVANQETQYF.

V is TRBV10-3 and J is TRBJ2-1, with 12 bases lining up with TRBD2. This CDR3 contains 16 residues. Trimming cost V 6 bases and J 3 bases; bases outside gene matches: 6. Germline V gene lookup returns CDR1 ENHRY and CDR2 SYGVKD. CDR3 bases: TGTGCCATCAGAACGGGGACTAGCGGGTACTACAATGAGCAGTTCTTC. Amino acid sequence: CAIRTGTSGYYNEQFF.

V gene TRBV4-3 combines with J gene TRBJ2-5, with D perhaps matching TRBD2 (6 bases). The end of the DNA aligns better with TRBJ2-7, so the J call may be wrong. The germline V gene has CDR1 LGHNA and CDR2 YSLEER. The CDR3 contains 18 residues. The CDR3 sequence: CASSQEPTGNGRGYEQYF. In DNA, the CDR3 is TGCGCCAGCAGCCAAGAACCGACCGGGAACGGGAGAGGCTACGAGCAGTACTTC.

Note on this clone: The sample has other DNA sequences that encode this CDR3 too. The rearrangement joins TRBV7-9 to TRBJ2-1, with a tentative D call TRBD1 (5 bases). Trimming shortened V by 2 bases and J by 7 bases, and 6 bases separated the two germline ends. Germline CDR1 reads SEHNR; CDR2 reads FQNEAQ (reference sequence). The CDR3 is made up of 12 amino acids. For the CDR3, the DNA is TGTGCCAGCAGCTTACAGGGAAATGAGCAGTTCTTC. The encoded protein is CASSLQGNEQFF.

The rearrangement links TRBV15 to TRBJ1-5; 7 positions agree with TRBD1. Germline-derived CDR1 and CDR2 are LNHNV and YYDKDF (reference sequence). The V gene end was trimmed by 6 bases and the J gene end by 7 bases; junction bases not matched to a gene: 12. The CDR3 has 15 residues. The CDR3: CATRQRTGQGQPQHF. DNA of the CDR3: TGTGCCACCAGGCAGAGGACAGGCCAGGGGCAGCCCCAGCATTTT. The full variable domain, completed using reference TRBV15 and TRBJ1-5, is DAMVIQNPRYQVTQFGKPVTLSCSQTLNHNVMYWYQQKSSQAPKLLFHYYDKDFNNEADTPDNFQSRRPNTSFCFLDIRSPGLGDTAMYLCATRQRTGQGQPQHFGDGTRLSIL.